The 5 T cell receptor beta chains below all came from one sample that was sequenced in a study of beta chain features in type 1 diabetes. Antigens of these TCRs are unknown. Study-wide results and limits: TCRB CDR3s from Type 1 diabetes patients were moderately but significantly shorter in all four CD4+ subsets.

As every portion of the isolated RNA was reverse transcribed, the sequencing read expressed TCRB transcripts. Assay used: immunoSEQ multiplex PCR; TCRdb lists only in-frame clones, some missing. The sample records 600,000 or so clones, roughly an eighth being singletons. Sequencing input: naive CD4+ T cells from blood. Every receptor here comes from a man aged 18 to 29 with type 1 diabetes.

This rearrangement joins TRBV5-1 to TRBJ2-5, with D maybe TRBD1 (5 bases). Trimming took off 0 bases at V and 4 bases at J, with 10 bases between the two ends. The germline V gene encodes CDR1 SGHRS and CDR2 YFSETQ. This CDR3 has 14 residues. The chain's CDR3 is CASSLEWGAETQYF. CDR3 DNA sequence: TGCGCCAGCAGCTTGGAGTGGGGCGCAGAGACCCAGTACTTC.

This clone was detected once. The chain uses TRBV7-6 and TRBJ2-5, with 11 bases fitting TRBD2. The CDR3 consists of 18 residues. CDR1 and CDR2 from the germline V gene are SGHVS and FNYEAQ. V lost 0 bases, J lost 2 bases, and 8 bases stayed unmatched. CDR3: CASSLAPTSGVGQETQYF. CDR3 DNA sequence: TGTGCCAGCAGCTTAGCTCCGACTAGCGGGGTGGGGCAAGAGACCCAGTACTTC. The whole variable domain, remainder taken from reference TRBV7-6 and TRBJ2-5, is GAGVSQSPRYKVTKRGQDVALRCDPISGHVSLYWYRQALGQGPEFLTYFNYEAQQDKSGLPNDRFSAERPEGSISTLTIQRTEQRDSAMYRCASSLAPTSGVGQETQYFGPGTRLLVL.

The chain uses TRBV29-1 and TRBJ2-3; no definite D call. The CDR3 loop spans 14 amino acids. V lost 2 bases and J 1 base, leaving 10 bases between the germline ends. The germline V gene encodes CDR1 SQVTM and CDR2 ANQGSEA. CDR3 sequence (DNA): TGCAGCGTTGAACGGCTACTCGGCACAGATACGCAGTATTTT. This sequence encodes CSVERLLGTDTQYF.

The table lists this clone with a few counts. The rearrangement uses TRBV7-9 and TRBJ2-1, with 9 bases lining up with TRBD2. Germline CDR1 SEHNR, CDR2 FQNEAQ (reference sequence). The CDR3 runs 19 residues. V was clipped by 1 base and J by 0 bases; unmatched bases: 10. The chain's CDR3 is CASSLVVSTSGSSYNEQFF. The CDR3 DNA sequence: TGTGCCAGCAGCTTAGTTGTCTCGACTAGCGGCAGCTCCTACAATGAGCAGTTCTTC.

This clone was detected only a few times. CDR3 nucleotides: TGTGCCAGCAGCTTGTTGTATGGGGTAAACAATGAGCAGTTCTTC. Amino acids: CASSLLYGVNNEQFF. The J gene is TRBJ2-1, the V gene TRBV5-4; D is uncertain. CDR3 length: 15 amino acids. Trimming removed 1 base from V and 5 bases from J, with 13 bases in between. Germline loops: CDR1 SGHNT, CDR2 YYREEE (reference sequence).